A selection of T cell receptor beta chains follows, all from one sample in a study of blood T cell repertoires in COVID-19. Produced via immunoSEQ multiplex PCR; TCRdb's table is partial and in-frame only. The sample consists of 20,000 to 30,000 clones, 88% of them appearing once. Source material: peripheral blood. The receptors here all came from a man in his 70s in a cohort sampled during active COVID-19. Each CDR3 is given with its conserved first and last residue. D genes are given only for firm matches. Size values are once, few and many counts, or a class for expanded clones, and some rows have none.

j_call v_call clone_size d_call cdr3_aa cdr3_nt
TRBJ1-2 TRBV19 NA NA CASRGAARGYTF TGTGCCAGCCGTGGGGCCGCACGAGGCTACACCTTC
TRBJ1-6 TRBV10-3 NA NA CAISEKGEGSPLHF TGTGCCATCAGTGAAAAGGGAGAGGGTTCACCCCTCCACTTT
TRBJ2-1 TRBV28 NA TRBD2 CASTGGLAGGQGRNEQFF TGTGCCAGCACCGGGGGACTAGCGGGAGGGCAGGGTAGGAATGAGCAGTTCTTC
TRBJ1-4 TRBV7-2 NA NA CASTTEWGEKLFF TGTGCCAGCACCACCGAATGGGGCGAAAAACTGTTTTTT
TRBJ1-1 TRBV9 NA NA CASSPQTANTEAFF TGTGCCAGCAGCCCACAGACAGCAAACACTGAAGCTTTCTTT
TRBJ2-3 TRBV9 NA NA CASSERTKGTQYF TGTGCCAGCAGCGAAAGGACTAAAGGGACGCAGTATTTT
TRBJ1-3 TRBV28 few TRBD1 CASSRGQTGNTIYF TGTGCCAGCAGTAGGGGGCAAACTGGAAACACCATATATTTT
TRBJ1-4 TRBV5-1 once NA CASSPGWATGGEKLFF TGCGCCAGCAGCCCCGGGTGGGCAACCGGGGGTGAAAAACTGTTTTTT
TRBJ2-5 TRBV7-6 few TRBD2 CASSLFPGLARPQETQYF TGTGCCAGCAGCTTGTTCCCGGGACTAGCGCGACCGCAAGAGACCCAGTACTTC
TRBJ1-4 TRBV5-1 NA NA CASSPYSATNEKLFF TGCGCCAGCAGCCCGTACAGTGCAACTAATGAAAAACTGTTTTTT
TRBJ2-2 TRBV9 NA TRBD1 CASSPRQGSGELFF TGTGCCAGCAGCCCCCGACAGGGGAGTGGGGAGCTGTTTTTT
TRBJ1-2 TRBV19 few NA CASSGFTGSDGYTF TGTGCCAGTAGTGGGTTTACAGGGAGTGATGGCTACACCTTC
TRBJ2-7 TRBV19 NA NA CASSPSRVQYEQYF TGTGCCAGTAGTCCGTCTAGAGTTCAGTACGAGCAGTACTTC
TRBJ2-7 TRBV7-3 NA TRBD1 CASSKGQGAYEQYF TGTGCCAGCAGCAAGGGACAGGGGGCCTACGAGCAGTACTTC
TRBJ1-6 TRBV7-9 once TRBD1 CAVGTGNSPLHF TGTGCCGTCGGGACAGGGAATTCACCCCTCCACTTT
TRBJ1-1 TRBV18 NA TRBD1 CASHGTGNMNTEAFF TGTGCCAGCCACGGGACAGGAAACATGAACACTGAAGCTTTCTTT
TRBJ1-6 TRBV7-8 NA NA CASSPNRVFDSPLHF TGTGCCAGCAGCCCGAACAGGGTATTTGATTCACCCCTCCACTTT
TRBJ2-5 TRBV15 NA NA CATSSLFQQLGPKTQYF TGTGCCACCAGCAGTCTCTTCCAACAGCTGGGGCCAAAGACCCAGTACTTC
TRBJ2-7 TRBV24-1 NA TRBD2 CATSSGRAQYF TGTGCCACCAGTTCAGGGAGGGCGCAGTACTTC
TRBJ1-4 TRBV14 NA TRBD1 CASRGQENEKLFF TGTGCCAGCCGGGGACAGGAGAATGAAAAACTGTTTTTT
TRBJ1-6 TRBV28 few NA CASSAPTGQNSPLHF TGTGCCAGCAGCGCCCCGACAGGACAAAATTCACCCCTCCACTTT
TRBJ2-1 TRBV7-3 NA NA CANSGGSNCSYNEQFF TGTGCCAACTCAGGGGGGTCCAACTGCTCCTACAATGAGCAGTTCTTC
TRBJ2-2 TRBV3-1/TRBV3-2 NA NA CASSQDAGFEINTGELFF TGTGCCAGCAGCCAAGATGCCGGGTTCGAAATTAACACCGGGGAGCTGTTTTTT
TRBJ2-2 TRBV18 NA TRBD1 CASSPGTVTGELFF TGTGCCAGCTCACCCGGGACAGTCACCGGGGAGCTGTTTTTT
TRBJ2-7 TRBV6-2/TRBV6-3 NA NA CASSYGSGEQYF TGTGCCAGCAGTTACGGGTCCGGGGAGCAGTACTTC
TRBJ2-3 TRBV7-6 NA TRBD1 CASSYRDRSTDTQYF TGTGCCAGCAGCTACCGGGACAGGAGCACAGATACGCAGTATTTT
TRBJ1-3 TRBV7-3 NA TRBD1 CASSRTGGTGNTIYF TGTGCCAGCAGCAGGACAGGGGGAACTGGAAACACCATATATTTT
TRBJ2-2 TRBV7-3 once TRBD1 CASSPKTGGPGELFF TGTGCCAGCAGCCCGAAGACAGGGGGACCCGGGGAGCTGTTTTTT
TRBJ2-1 TRBV24-1 once NA CATQQSPGELVYEQFF TGTGCCACCCAACAGTCTCCGGGAGAGCTTGTCTATGAGCAGTTCTTC
TRBJ2-1 TRBV24-1 NA TRBD2 CATSDSRTRRDEQFF TGTGCCACCAGTGATTCCCGGACTAGGCGGGATGAGCAGTTCTTC
TRBJ1-1 TRBV7-9 NA NA CASSLVGGNTEAFF TGTGCCAGCAGCTTAGTCGGCGGAAACACTGAAGCTTTCTTT
TRBJ2-5 TRBV10-2 NA NA CASRQGWETQYF TGCGCCAGCAGACAGGGATGGGAGACCCAGTACTTC
TRBJ2-1 TRBV18 NA NA CASSLEVDEQFF TGTGCCAGCTCACTAGAGGTCGATGAGCAGTTCTTC
TRBJ2-1 TRBV7-3 few TRBD2 CASSPEAGGYNEQFF TGTGCCAGCAGTCCCGAGGCGGGAGGGTACAATGAGCAGTTCTTC
TRBJ2-5 TRBV7-9 NA NA CASRREAQTQYF TGTGCCAGCAGGAGAGAGGCGCAGACCCAGTACTTC
TRBJ2-7 TRBV5-8 NA TRBD1 CASSRDRGSQQYF TGTGCCAGCAGCCGGGACAGGGGGTCGCAGCAGTACTTC
TRBJ2-3 TRBV24-1 NA NA CATSDRLGGADTQYF TGTGCCACCAGTGATCGACTAGGAGGGGCAGATACGCAGTATTTT
TRBJ2-4 TRBV6-2/TRBV6-3 NA TRBD1 CASSTTRQGLLAKNIQYF TGTGCCAGCAGCACTACCAGACAGGGCCTACTAGCCAAAAACATTCAGTACTTC
TRBJ1-5 TRBV30 NA NA CAWGYRNNQPQHF TGTGCCTGGGGCTACAGGAACAATCAGCCCCAGCATTTT
TRBJ2-3 TRBV5-1 NA TRBD2 CASSLGGTSGRTDTQYF TGCGCCAGCAGCTTAGGGGGGACTAGCGGCCGCACAGATACGCAGTATTTT
TRBJ2-1 TRBV24-1 NA NA CATSDGGSTNEQFF TGTGCCACCAGTGATGGAGGGTCCACCAATGAGCAGTTCTTC
TRBJ2-3 TRBV19 once TRBD2 CASSGHRGRTSGRSTDTQYF TGTGCCAGTAGTGGCCACAGAGGGCGGACTAGCGGGAGATCCACAGATACGCAGTATTTT
TRBJ1-5 TRBV2 few NA CASRAGLSNQPQHF TGTGCCAGCAGAGCAGGTTTAAGCAATCAGCCCCAGCATTTT
TRBJ2-1 TRBV10-1 NA NA CASSESRLGSKNEQFF TGCGCCAGCAGTGAGTCAAGACTAGGGTCAAAGAATGAGCAGTTCTTC
TRBJ1-6 TRBV19 NA TRBD1 CASSPRGYGNSPLHF TGTGCCAGTAGCCCCAGGGGGTACGGGAATTCACCCCTCCACTTT
TRBJ2-1 TRBV11-3 NA TRBD1 CASSLGGQGLGVEQFF TGTGCCAGCAGCTTAGGGGGACAGGGGCTAGGGGTTGAGCAGTTCTTC